This T cell receptor beta chain originates from a study of T cell repertoires in cytomegalovirus infection. Study-level background: CMV epitopes used comprised recently identified HLA-C-restricted ones and well-studied HLA-B-restricted ones. A matching HLA type, together with CMV infection, was signaled by public TCR beta signatures.

Study results and limitations: HLA-C-restricted CMV clonotypes gave the most frequent clonotype in two of eight donors.

Notes on this clonotype: Its target is not known.

TCRdb reprocessed the reads via MiXCR and lists one record per CDR3 protein. The sample has about 900,000 distinct CDR3 sequences, less than 40% seen once. V shed 5 bases, J shed 15 bases, and the junction held 10 bases outside the gene matches. CDR1 is MNHEY and CDR2 is SMNVEV in the germline V gene (reference sequence). This CDR3 contains 12 residues. V is TRBV27 and J is TRBJ2-1; 7 nucleotides match TRBD2. This material consisted of cultured CD8+ T cells from PBMCs, taken from culture after CMV antigen stimulation. The clonotype originates from a human donor in good health (CMV status not recorded). Some clones in this sample may be carry-over from other donors' samples. CDR3 sequence: CASSENRGVWFF. In DNA, the CDR3 is TGTGCCAGCAGTGAGAACCGGGGGGTATGGTTCTTC.